This entry lists 30 T cell receptor beta chains sequenced from one sample in a study of T-cell reconstitution after alpha-beta-depleted transplantation in children. The TCRbeta library was prepared with unique molecular identifiers. Using its own MiXCR run on the PCR reads, TCRdb lists one record per CDR3 protein. The sample holds under 350,000 distinct CDR3 sequences, approximately 9.8% seen once. Sequences were derived from PBMCs from the stem cell graft donor, sampled from the stem cell graft. Source of these receptors: a human donor who donated a stem cell graft to a child with SCID.

This clonotype was recorded a few times. The chain recombines TRBV5-1 with TRBJ1-2; D is possibly TRBD1 (6 bases). In germline, CDR1 is SGHRS, CDR2 YFSETQ. V was trimmed by 0 bases and J by 3 bases, leaving 15 bases between them. This CDR3 has 16 amino acids. The CDR3 DNA follows: TGCGCCAGCAGCTTGGATGCAGGGGACCTAGACTATGGCTACACCTTC. Its translation: CASSLDAGDLDYGYTF.

CDR3 loop: CASRSDSEKLFF. The CDR3 nucleotides read TGTGCCAGCAGGTCGGACTCGGAAAAACTGTTTTTT. J is TRBJ1-4 and V is TRBV7-9, with no clear D. Germline V gene sequence: CDR1 SEHNR, CDR2 FQNEAQ (reference sequence). Trimming removed 6 bases at V and 8 bases at J, with 10 bases between. This CDR3 contains 12 residues.

The sample holds many counts of this clonotype. The gene calls are TRBV20-1 and TRBJ2-3, with TRBD2 matching over 9 bases. CDR3 length: 15 amino acids. Per the germline V gene, CDR1 is DFQATT and CDR2 is SNEGSKA (reference sequence). V was pared by 3 bases and J by 2 bases, with 6 bases of the junction left unmatched. The CDR3 spells CSASGLATDTDTQYF. The CDR3 nucleotides are TGCAGTGCTAGTGGACTAGCGACTGACACAGATACGCAGTATTTT.

This clonotype was seen a handful of times. The chain couples TRBV11-2 to TRBJ1-1; 11 positions match TRBD1. The germline V gene has CDR1 SGHAT and CDR2 FQNNGV. With V trimmed by 4 bases and J by 5 bases, 6 bases remained unmatched. This CDR3 spans 15 amino acids. The CDR3 DNA is TGTGCCAGCAGCTGGGGGACAGGGGGTGCGACTGAAGCTTTCTTT. This translates into CASSWGTGGATEAFF.

This clonotype was detected only a few times. J is TRBJ1-2 and V is TRBV6-5, with a tentative D call TRBD1 (5 bases). With 4 bases removed from V and 4 bases from J, the gap between germline ends came to 16 bases. Germline lookup yields CDR1 MNHEY and CDR2 SVGAGI. The CDR3 is made up of 15 amino acids. CDR3 sequence: CASSSSTGLGYGYTF. CDR3 coding DNA: TGTGCCAGCAGTTCCTCCACAGGTCTGGGCTATGGCTACACCTTC.

A few counts support this clonotype. V usage is TRBV20-1 and J usage is TRBJ2-3; D is possibly TRBD1 or TRBD2 (5 bases each). Trimming removed 5 bases at V and 2 bases at J, with 11 bases between. Germline CDR1 and CDR2: DFQATT and SNEGSKA (reference sequence). The CDR3 runs to 13 residues. This CDR3 reads CSAPGDPTDTQYF. The CDR3 DNA reads as TGCAGTGCTCCTGGGGACCCCACAGATACGCAGTATTTT.

This clonotype was observed a handful of times. This chain joins TRBV20-1 and TRBJ2-7; D possibly corresponds to TRBD1 (6 bases). Germline assignment: CDR1 DFQATT and CDR2 SNEGSKA (reference sequence). This CDR3 is built from 13 residues. The germline V and J ends were trimmed by 4 bases and 7 bases, with 17 bases remaining between them. CDR3 in amino acids: CSAIFRGSGEQYF. Written as DNA, the CDR3 is TGCAGTGCTATTTTTAGGGGGTCGGGGGAGCAGTACTTC.

This clonotype was observed many times. The V call is TRBV10-2, the J call TRBJ2-1; 7 bases agree with TRBD2. Germline trimming cut 5 bases from V and 0 bases from J; bases unmatched to any gene: 7. This CDR3 has 16 amino acids. Germline V gene data show CDR1 as WSHSY and CDR2 as SAAADI. The CDR3 sequence is CASSIAGPSSYNEQFF. The DNA of the CDR3 is TGCGCCAGCAGTATAGCGGGTCCGAGCTCCTACAATGAGCAGTTCTTC.

There are many counts of this clonotype. The CDR3 coding sequence is TGCGCCAGCAGGTCCGGGGGCGCCTCTAGCACAGATACGCAGTATTTT. Its protein product is CASRSGGASSTDTQYF. The chain carries TRBV5-1 and TRBJ2-3; the D gene could be TRBD1 or TRBD2 (6 bases each). From germline, CDR1 is SGHRS and CDR2 YFSETQ. The CDR3 loop spans 16 amino acids. V shed 5 bases and J shed 0 bases, with 16 bases lying between them.

V usage is TRBV24-1 and J usage is TRBJ1-5; 8 nucleotides align to TRBD1. J was trimmed by 4 bases and V by 4 bases; bases with no gene match: 2. This CDR3 contains 14 residues. The germline V gene encodes CDR1 KGHDR and CDR2 SFDVKD. The CDR3 coding sequence is TGTGCCACCAGTGACACAGGGGGGAATCAGCCCCAGCATTTT. Translation gives CATSDTGGNQPQHF.

This clonotype has a handful of counts. The chain uses TRBV20-1 and TRBJ1-1, with TRBD1 identical over 7 bases. The CDR3 contains 13 residues. Germline V gene sequence: CDR1 DFQATT, CDR2 SNEGSKA (reference sequence). The V and J ends lost 3 bases and 9 bases, in that order; junction bases with no gene match: 10. The CDR3: CSASSRTGYKAFF. CDR3 DNA: TGCAGTGCTAGCTCTCGGACAGGATACAAAGCTTTCTTT.

This clonotype was seen more than once but under ten times. This chain uses TRBV7-3 with TRBJ1-1; perhaps TRBD1 as D (6 bases). The CDR3 runs 14 residues. Germline V gives CDR1 SGHTA, CDR2 FQGTGA. Trimming left V 5 bases short and J 4 bases short, with 14 bases between. DNA of the CDR3: TGTGCCAGCAGCACATCCGGGACATCCACTGAAGCTTTCTTT. Protein sequence: CASSTSGTSTEAFF.

This clonotype was seen repeatedly, ten times or more. CDR3 nucleotides: TGTGCCAGCAGTTATTCAAGAAATATAGCGGGGGGAGGAGGCGAGCAGTACTTC. As protein: CASSYSRNIAGGGGEQYF. The chain joins TRBV6-2 or TRBV6-3 to TRBJ2-7, with TRBD2 identical over 10 bases. CDR1 is MNHEY, CDR2 SVGEGT, per germline. V dropped 3 bases and J dropped 6; count of bases not matched to a gene: 17. This CDR3 region has 18 residues.

The chain employs TRBV21-1 and TRBJ2-1; the table's D call TRBD2 went unverified against the DNA. TRBV21-1 constitutes a pseudogene. This CDR3 is built from 17 residues. DNA of the CDR3: TGTGCCAGCACCCACCTGGATGGAGCGGGGGGCGGCAATGAGCAGTTCTTC. Translation: CASTHLDGAGGGNEQFF.

CDR3 loop: CASSRDASYEQYF. The CDR3, as DNA: TGTGCCAGCAGCCGGGACGCCTCCTACGAGCAGTACTTC. The chain carries TRBV11-2 and TRBJ2-7; either TRBD1 or TRBD2 may supply D (5 bases each). The V end was cut by 5 bases, the J end by 0 bases, with 8 bases between. The CDR3 has 13 amino acids. Per germline, CDR1 SGHAT and CDR2 FQNNGV.

A few counts support this clonotype. This chain connects TRBV12-3 or TRBV12-4 to TRBJ1-3; possible D gene TRBD1, 5 bases. The CDR3 extends over 15 amino acids. V was trimmed by 4 bases and J by 0 bases, leaving 10 bases between them. CDR3 amino acids: CASSSGRTSGNTIYF. CDR3 DNA: TGTGCCAGCAGTTCGGGACGGACCTCTGGAAACACCATATATTTT.

The table lists this clonotype with many counts. The rearrangement uses TRBV6-1 and TRBJ2-1; 13 positions agree with TRBD2. CDR1 is MNHNS and CDR2 is SASEGT in the germline V gene. With V trimmed by 6 bases and J by 7 bases, 6 bases remained unmatched. This CDR3 has 15 amino acids. The chain's CDR3 is CASRAGLAGWNEQFF. CDR3 DNA sequence: TGTGCCAGCAGGGCGGGACTAGCGGGATGGAATGAGCAGTTCTTC.

Concerning this clonotype: This may be a read error: a much more frequent sequence differs by one nucleotide. This chain links TRBV12-3 or TRBV12-4 with TRBJ2-3; 10 nucleotides match TRBD2. CDR3 length equals 16 residues. V dropped 6 bases and J dropped 6; count of bases not matched to a gene: 12. The chain's CDR3 is CASRPESSGGWDTQYF. CDR3 nucleotide sequence: TGTGCCAGCAGACCCGAGAGTAGCGGGGGGTGGGATACGCAGTATTTT.

This rearrangement joins TRBV11-2 to TRBJ2-7; D may be TRBD2 (6 bases). With 5 bases removed from V and 7 bases from J, the gap between germline ends came to 18 bases. Germline assignment: CDR1 SGHAT and CDR2 FQNNGV. The CDR3 contains 14 residues. This chain's CDR3 is CASSPGTLREEQYF. CDR3 DNA: TGTGCCAGCAGCCCCGGGACCCTCCGGGAGGAGCAGTACTTC.

The sample holds a few counts of this clonotype. The chain combines TRBV6-1 with TRBJ2-2; D might be TRBD2 (6 bases). Germline V lookup: CDR1 MNHNS, CDR2 SASEGT. The V end was cut by 10 bases, the J end by 5 bases, with 20 bases between. The CDR3 is 15 residues long. CDR3 coding DNA: TGTGCCACCACGGCGGGGAAAGTAAAGACCGGGGAGCTGTTTTTT. Translating it yields CATTAGKVKTGELFF.

V and J are TRBV6-5 and TRBJ2-7; perhaps D is TRBD1 or TRBD2 (5 bases each). Trimming removed 7 bases from V and 5 bases from J, with 18 bases in between. This CDR3 contains 14 residues. Germline assignment: CDR1 MNHEY and CDR2 SVGAGI. The CDR3 region is CASKKGGRENEQYF. CDR3 coding DNA: TGTGCCAGCAAGAAAGGTGGCAGGGAGAACGAGCAGTACTTC.

This rearrangement joins TRBV24-1 to TRBJ2-2; a possible D gene is TRBD2 (5 bases). The germline V gene encodes CDR1 KGHDR and CDR2 SFDVKD. V was cut by 4 bases and J by 6 bases, with 8 bases left in between. The CDR3 consists of 13 residues. CDR3 in amino acids: CATSEGGSGELFF. For the CDR3, the DNA is TGTGCCACCAGTGAAGGAGGATCCGGGGAGCTGTTTTTT.

CDR3 sequence: CASSLAGGWETQYF. The CDR3 DNA is TGCGCCAGCAGCTTGGCAGGGGGCTGGGAGACCCAGTACTTC. The chain has TRBV5-1 and TRBJ2-5, with 8 bases aligning to TRBD1. With 0 bases clipped from V and 5 bases from J, the junction kept 3 bases outside the gene matches. In germline, CDR1 is SGHRS, CDR2 YFSETQ. The CDR3 loop spans 14 amino acids.

This clonotype occurred a few times. V is TRBV12-3 or TRBV12-4 and J is TRBJ2-3, with a weak D call TRBD2 (6 bases). Trimming left V 0 bases short and J 6 bases short, with 7 bases between. The CDR3 has 13 amino acids. The CDR3, as DNA: TGTGCCAGCAGTTTAGCGCGGGGCGATACGCAGTATTTT. This translates into CASSLARGDTQYF.

In this sample, this clonotype turned up once. This may stem from a read error, because a much larger clone lies one nucleotide away. The chain recombines TRBV11-3 with TRBJ2-2, with D possibly being TRBD2 (5 bases). This CDR3 contains 12 residues. The germline V gene encodes CDR1 SGHNT and CDR2 YENEEA. The CDR3 protein is CASSLDFGVLFF. In DNA form, the CDR3 reads TGTGCCAGCAGCTTAGACTTCGGGGTGCTGTTTTTT. Looking up the rest from reference TRBV11-3 and TRBJ2-2 gives the full variable domain: EAGVVQSPRYKIIEKKQPVAFWCNPISGHNTLYWYLQNLGQGPELLIRYENEEAVDDSQLPKDRFSAERLKGVDSTLKIQPAELGDSAVYLCASSLDFGVLFFGEGSRLTVL.

The sample holds many counts of this clonotype. The chain couples TRBV10-2 to TRBJ2-7; perhaps TRBD1 as D (6 bases). The CDR3 runs 13 residues. The germline V gene has CDR1 WSHSY and CDR2 SAAADI. V was pared by 7 bases and J by 3 bases, with 13 bases between. The CDR3 protein is CASTLGQDYEQYF. DNA of the CDR3: TGCGCCAGCACCCTGGGACAAGACTACGAGCAGTACTTC.

The gene calls are TRBV2 and TRBJ2-1; D remains unclear. This CDR3 is built from 12 residues. The V gene's germline CDR1 is SNHLY and CDR2 FYNNEI. Trimming pared 1 base from V and 7 bases from J, leaving 5 bases between. In DNA, the CDR3 is TGTGCCAGCAGTGAAGGGAAAAATGAGCAGTTCTTC. Residues: CASSEGKNEQFF.

This clonotype was detected a few times. The V call is TRBV6-1, the J call TRBJ1-2; perhaps TRBD1 as D (5 bases). The V gene's germline CDR1 is MNHNS and CDR2 SASEGT. Trimming cost V 7 bases and J 0 bases, with 15 bases left between them. The CDR3 length is 15 residues. The chain's CDR3 is CASTSGFSANYGYTF. CDR3 sequence (DNA): TGTGCCAGCACCTCAGGGTTCTCGGCTAACTATGGCTACACCTTC.

V and J are TRBV12-3 or TRBV12-4 and TRBJ1-1; D not certain. CDR3 length: 14 residues. Trimming took off 6 bases at V and 3 bases at J, with 14 bases between the two ends. CDR3 in amino acids: CASSMTPQDTEAFF. The CDR3 nucleotides read TGTGCCAGCAGCATGACACCCCAGGACACTGAAGCTTTCTTT.

CDR3 sequence: CASTRLWTGTAGAFF. The DNA of the CDR3 is TGTGCCAGCACTAGGCTGTGGACAGGGACCGCCGGAGCTTTCTTT. V usage is TRBV5-6 and J usage is TRBJ1-1, with 8 nucleotides matching TRBD1. V gave up 6 bases and J gave up 10 bases; unmatched junction bases: 17. This CDR3 contains 15 residues. CDR1 SGHDT and CDR2 YYEEEE come from the germline V gene.